Each of the 9 T cell receptor beta chains below was sequenced from the same sample in a study of long-term antiretroviral therapy in people with HIV. Assay version v3.0 of immunoSEQ was used, and it was run at survey level. This table comes from immunoSEQ multiplex PCR, and its TCRdb copy is limited to in-frame clones, with some not included. The data hold several thousand clones, with 77% observed a single time. The material sequenced was unsorted PBMCs, taken 0.5 years before starting antiretroviral therapy. These receptors were collected from a man aged 35-49 years with HIV.

This sequence joins TRBV6-1 and TRBJ1-2; D is unclear. The germline V gene has CDR1 MNHNS and CDR2 SASEGT. V lost 1 base and J 0 bases, leaving 9 bases between the germline ends. This CDR3 region has 15 residues. CDR3 DNA: TGTGCCAGCAGTGAAGGACGGATAGCTAACTATGGCTACACCTTC. This gives the protein CASSEGRIANYGYTF.

The chain joins TRBV5-1 to TRBJ1-1, with D hard to call. The CDR3 spans 14 residues. The V gene lost 0 bases and the J gene lost 0 bases, with 6 bases spanning the gap. Per germline, CDR1 SGHRS and CDR2 YFSETQ. The CDR3 DNA is TGCGCCAGCAGCTTGGATTGGATGAACACTGAAGCTTTCTTT. Amino acid sequence: CASSLDWMNTEAFF.

This clone came up once. This chain uses TRBV27 with TRBJ2-7, with 9 bases matching TRBD1. Looked up from germline, CDR1 is MNHEY and CDR2 is SMNVEV (reference sequence). The V segment lost 2 bases and the J segment 2 bases; nucleotides outside the gene matches: 1. The CDR3 is 14 residues long. The CDR3 DNA follows: TGTGCCAGCAGTTTAGGGGACAGGGCCTACGAGCAGTACTTC. Translated, it gives CASSLGDRAYEQYF.

This rearrangement joins TRBV28 to TRBJ1-5; D may be TRBD1 (6 bases). V lost 4 bases and J 1 base, leaving 8 bases between the germline ends. This CDR3 is built from 14 residues. Germline CDR1 is MDHEN and CDR2 is SYDVKM. CDR3 in amino acids: CASSSGGSNQPQHF. Written as DNA, the CDR3 is TGTGCCAGCAGTTCCGGGGGCAGCAATCAGCCCCAGCATTTT.

By proportion, this clone is medium-sized (0.01 to 0.1%). CDR3 DNA: TGTGCCAGCAGCGTGGCGGGCAACACTGAAGCTTTCTTT. Residues: CASSVAGNTEAFF. This rearrangement joins TRBV5-8 to TRBJ1-1; D unclear. The CDR3 spans 13 residues. CDR1 and CDR2 from the germline V gene are SGHTS and YDEGEE. V was shortened by 4 bases and J by 2 bases, with 9 bases between the two germline ends.

This chain joins TRBV2 and TRBJ2-3; D ambiguous. V lost 9 bases to trimming and J lost 2 bases, with 12 bases between them. In germline, CDR1 is SNHLY, CDR2 FYNNEI. This CDR3 has 13 residues. CDR3 residues: CARSEINTDTQYF. The DNA for the CDR3 is TGTGCCAGATCAGAGATAAACACAGATACGCAGTATTTT.

The chain carries TRBV5-6 and TRBJ2-2; 8 bases align to TRBD1. Germline V lookup: CDR1 SGHDT, CDR2 YYEEEE. Trimming removed 0 bases from V and 3 bases from J; junction bases left unmatched: 4. This CDR3 comprises 16 residues. CDR3 residues: CASSLATGVDTGELFF. Written as DNA, the CDR3 is TGTGCCAGCAGCTTGGCGACAGGGGTAGACACCGGGGAGCTGTTTTTT.

The table lists this clone with a few counts. The chain joins TRBV6-1 to TRBJ2-7, with 10 positions matching TRBD2. The trim removed 6 bases at V and 4 bases at J, leaving 9 bases unmatched. Germline CDR1 MNHNS, CDR2 SASEGT. The CDR3 totals 15 residues. The CDR3 loop is CASSLERGGIYEQYF. The CDR3 nucleotides read TGTGCCAGCAGCTTAGAGCGGGGGGGCATTTACGAGCAGTACTTC.

The chain joins TRBV5-1 to TRBJ2-7; D uncertain. The CDR3 contains 14 residues. V shed 2 bases and J shed 0 bases, with 9 bases lying between them. Germline CDR1 and CDR2: SGHRS and YFSETQ. In DNA, the CDR3 is TGCGCCAGCAGCTTTGAGGCAGTCTCCTACGAGCAGTACTTC. Protein product: CASSFEAVSYEQYF.